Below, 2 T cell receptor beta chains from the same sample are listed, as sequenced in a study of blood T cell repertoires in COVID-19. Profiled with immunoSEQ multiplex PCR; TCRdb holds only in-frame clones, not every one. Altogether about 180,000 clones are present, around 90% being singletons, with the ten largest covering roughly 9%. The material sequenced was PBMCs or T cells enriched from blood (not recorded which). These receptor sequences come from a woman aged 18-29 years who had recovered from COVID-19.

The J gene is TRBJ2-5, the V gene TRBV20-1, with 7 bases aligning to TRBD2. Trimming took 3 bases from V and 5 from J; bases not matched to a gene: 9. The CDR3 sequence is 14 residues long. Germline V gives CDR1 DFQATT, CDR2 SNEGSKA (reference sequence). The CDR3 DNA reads TGCAGTGCTAGTCGGTCCTCGGGGGGTGAGACCCAGTACTTC. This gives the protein CSASRSSGGETQYF.

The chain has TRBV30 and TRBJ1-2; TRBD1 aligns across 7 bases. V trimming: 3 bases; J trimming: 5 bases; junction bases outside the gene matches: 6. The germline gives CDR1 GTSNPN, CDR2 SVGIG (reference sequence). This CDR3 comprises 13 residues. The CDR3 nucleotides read TGTGCCTGGAGAGACAGGGTGGGGTATGGCTACACCTTC. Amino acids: CAWRDRVGYGYTF.